This T cell receptor beta chain comes out of a study of T cells in Graves' hyperthyroidism and ophthalmopathy. V lost 4 bases, J lost 3 bases, and 18 bases lay in between. CDR1 MNHEY and CDR2 SMNVEV come from the germline V gene (reference sequence). The length of the CDR3 is 16 residues. TCR beta CDR3 sequences were amplified from RNA transcripts. The primer set for the first-round RT-PCR of the TCR CDR3 was HTBI. TCRdb fed the multiplex PCR reads into MiXCR, producing one record per CDR3 protein. This sample has about 290,000 distinct CDR3 sequences, with around 15% found just once. The table lists this clonotype with many counts. The target antigen is unknown. Regarding the study as a whole: Most thyroid clonotypes expanded above 0.001 were also detected in blood.

The patients, who ranged from 18 to 65 in age, presented with newly diagnosed hyperthyroidism lasting under 2 months. Thyroid ultrasound and orbital computed tomography, with clinical symptoms and serum thyroxine and TRAb, informed diagnoses. The clonotype originates from a woman aged 40 to 55 with Graves' hyperthyroidism. The V gene is TRBV27, the J gene TRBJ1-1, with a tentative D call TRBD1 (6 bases). Sequenced sample: blood. The CDR3 is CASSWEKGRQDTEAFF. The DNA of the CDR3 is TGTGCCAGCAGTTGGGAAAAAGGCCGACAGGACACTGAAGCTTTCTTT.